This entry features one TCR beta chain sequence. In the study's own analysis: Cell counts per sample came from amplifying reference gene primers. Repertoires were generated with immunoSEQ multiplex PCR, while TCRdb's copy carries only in-frame clones and drops some. The DNA gave D and trimming, while V, J and clone size come from that table. The sample records 310,000 or so clones, roughly 90% being singletons. These data belong to a study of blood T cell repertoires in COVID-19. V lost 4 bases and J lost 4, with 10 bases in between. Germline V gives CDR1 LGHDT, CDR2 YNNKEL (reference sequence). The CDR3 spans 14 residues.

The receptor comes from a woman between 50 and 59 years old who had recovered from COVID-19. V and J are TRBV3-1 (or the pseudogene TRBV3-2) and TRBJ1-4; unclear D gene. Sequencing was performed on peripheral blood. As DNA, the CDR3 is TGTGCCAGCAGCCCTAGCTCAGATAATGAAAAACTGTTTTTT. It is translated as CASSPSSDNEKLFF.